A selection of T cell receptor beta chains follows, all from one sample in a study of T cells in Graves' hyperthyroidism and ophthalmopathy. TCRdb itself ran the multiplex PCR reads through MiXCR, one entry per CDR3 protein. The table includes hundreds of thousands of distinct CDR3 sequences, around 13% detected once. The material sequenced was blood. The receptor source for this set is a woman aged 45-59 years with Graves' ophthalmopathy. CDR3s include the opening cysteine and the closing phenylalanine or tryptophan. Fields, in order: D gene, CDR3 length, V gene, J gene, clone size, CDR3 DNA, CDR3 protein. D genes are given only for firm matches. Only some rows state a clone size, as once, few, many or a class for expanded clones.

D: NA
length: 15
V: TRBV7-9
J: TRBJ1-3
size: few
DNA: TGTGCCAGCAGCTTAGCGGTGGGTTTTGGAAACACCATATATTTT
CDR3: CASSLAVGFGNTIYF

D: TRBD1
length: 13
V: TRBV6-1
J: TRBJ1-1
size: many
DNA: TGTGCCGGCCGACAGGGGCGGGGCACTGAAGCTTTCTTT
CDR3: CAGRQGRGTEAFF

D: NA
length: 15
V: TRBV7-9
J: TRBJ1-2
size: few
DNA: TGTGCCAGCAGCGGAAACAGGGAGACGGATCATGGCTACACCTTC
CDR3: CASSGNRETDHGYTF

D: NA
length: 13
V: TRBV6-2/TRBV6-3
J: TRBJ2-7
size: many
DNA: TGTGCCAGCAAAACAGGTAGCTCCTACGAGCAGTACTTC
CDR3: CASKTGSSYEQYF

D: NA
length: 13
V: TRBV5-1
J: TRBJ2-5
size: many
DNA: TGCGCCAACCCGACAGGACTACAAGAGACCCAGTACTTC
CDR3: CANPTGLQETQYF

D: NA
length: 12
V: TRBV28
J: TRBJ1-6
size: few
DNA: TGTGCCAGCAGTTTAATCGGATTACCCCTCCACTTT
CDR3: CASSLIGLPLHF

D: NA
length: 12
V: TRBV12-3/TRBV12-4
J: TRBJ1-5
size: many
DNA: TGTGCCAGCAGTTTAAAGGGTCAGCCCCAGCATTTT
CDR3: CASSLKGQPQHF

D: TRBD2
length: 15
V: TRBV7-6
J: TRBJ2-3
size: many
DNA: TGTGCCAGCAGCTTTAGCGGGAGGGGGTCAGATACGCAGTATTTT
CDR3: CASSFSGRGSDTQYF

D: NA
length: 14
V: TRBV6-1
J: TRBJ2-7
size: many
DNA: TGTGCCAGCAGTTCGGGGACGAAAAAAGAGGAGCAGTACTTC
CDR3: CASSSGTKKEEQYF

D: TRBD2
length: 14
V: TRBV20-1
J: TRBJ2-5
size: few
DNA: TGCAGTGCTAGCCCCGCGGGAGGGGAAGAGACCCAGTACTTC
CDR3: CSASPAGGEETQYF

D: NA
length: 17
V: TRBV19
J: TRBJ2-1
size: NA
DNA: TGTGCCAGTAGTATACAGGGGGACGGGAGTTTAGTCAATGAGCAGTTCTTC
CDR3: CASSIQGDGSLVNEQFF

D: NA
length: 18
V: TRBV19
J: TRBJ1-4
size: NA
DNA: TGTGCCAGTAGTGAATTGAGAGGGGTGGGTTCGACTAATGAAAAACTGTTTTTT
CDR3: CASSELRGVGSTNEKLFF

D: TRBD1
length: 13
V: TRBV15
J: TRBJ1-1
size: many
DNA: TGTGCCACCTACGGACAGGAGAACACTGAAGCTTTCTTT
CDR3: CATYGQENTEAFF

D: NA
length: 15
V: TRBV6-5
J: TRBJ2-5
size: few
DNA: TGTGCCAGCAGTTACTCGAGGGTAGCAGGGGAGACCCAGTACTTC
CDR3: CASSYSRVAGETQYF

D: NA
length: 16
V: TRBV6-1
J: TRBJ2-7
size: once
DNA: TGTGCCAGCAGTGAAGTAGGCTCCCGAGGGATCTACGAGCAGTACTTC
CDR3: CASSEVGSRGIYEQYF

D: TRBD1
length: 15
V: TRBV20-1
J: TRBJ1-5
size: few
DNA: TGCAGTGCTAGGCAGCCTTGGGACAGGAGTCAACCCCAGCATTTT
CDR3: CSARQPWDRSQPQHF

D: TRBD2
length: 19
V: TRBV3-1
J: TRBJ2-3
size: many
DNA: TGTGCCAGCAGCCATCAACCCGCCGGACTAGCGGGAGGCGTAGATACGCAGTATTTT
CDR3: CASSHQPAGLAGGVDTQYF

D: TRBD1
length: 12
V: TRBV30
J: TRBJ1-1
size: many
DNA: TGTGCCTGGAGCGACAGGGCCCTTGAAGCTTTCTTT
CDR3: CAWSDRALEAFF

D: NA
length: 15
V: TRBV20-1
J: TRBJ2-1
size: many
DNA: TGCAGTGCTAGAACCCAGGGACCAAACTACAATGAGCAGTTCTTC
CDR3: CSARTQGPNYNEQFF

D: TRBD1
length: 14
V: TRBV5-1
J: TRBJ2-1
size: many
DNA: TGCGCCACCCGTAGGGACAGGGGTCCCAATGAGCAGTTCTTC
CDR3: CATRRDRGPNEQFF

D: TRBD1
length: 16
V: TRBV5-6
J: TRBJ2-2
size: NA
DNA: TGTGCCAGCAGCTCCGACAGGGGGCGAGACACCGGGGAGCTGTTTTTT
CDR3: CASSSDRGRDTGELFF

D: TRBD2
length: 16
V: TRBV28
J: TRBJ2-2
size: NA
DNA: TGTGCCAGCAGTTTATTTGCTAGCGGGACTTCCGGGGAGCTGTTTTTT
CDR3: CASSLFASGTSGELFF

D: TRBD1
length: 16
V: TRBV28
J: TRBJ2-2
size: many
DNA: TGTGCCAGCAGTACACCAGGACAGGGCAACACCGGGGAGCTGTTTTTT
CDR3: CASSTPGQGNTGELFF

D: NA
length: 17
V: TRBV27
J: TRBJ2-7
size: many
DNA: TGTGCCAGCAGTATAAAAGACGGGATGGTTGGATCTTACGAGCAGTACTTC
CDR3: CASSIKDGMVGSYEQYF

D: NA
length: 14
V: TRBV30
J: TRBJ1-3
size: many
DNA: TGTGCCTGGAGTTCGACACACTCTGGAAACACCATATATTTT
CDR3: CAWSSTHSGNTIYF

D: TRBD1
length: 14
V: TRBV20-1
J: TRBJ1-2
size: once
DNA: TGCAGTGCTAGAGGGGACAGAACTAACTATGGCTACACCTTC
CDR3: CSARGDRTNYGYTF

D: NA
length: 12
V: TRBV28
J: TRBJ2-5
size: many
DNA: TGTGCCAGCACGCCGGAGGGGGAGACCCAGTACTTC
CDR3: CASTPEGETQYF

D: NA
length: 12
V: TRBV11-2
J: TRBJ2-7
size: NA
DNA: TGTGCCAGCAGCCAAAACAGGGAGGGGCAGTACTTC
CDR3: CASSQNREGQYF

D: TRBD2
length: 19
V: TRBV6-7
J: TRBJ2-7
size: NA
DNA: TGTGCCAGCAGTTATCTTTTTCTTGGCGGGAGCTTCCCCTCCTACGAGCAGTACTTC
CDR3: CASSYLFLGGSFPSYEQYF